This TCR beta chain was recovered during a study of cytotoxic CD8 clonotypes in ibrutinib-treated CLL. Regarding the study as a whole: Clonality went up at the time of ibrutinib response, stayed stable in sustained remission, and later dropped back toward its baseline level at progression. Once treatment began, public clonotypes, which were uncommon, contracted or stayed stable. Lymph node repertoires were not studied, and sampling times were unmatched.

With respect to this clone: Its antigen is currently unknown.

The CDR3 spans 13 residues. Between the trimmed V and J ends, which lost 10 bases and 0 bases, there was a span of 13 bases. Germline assignment: CDR1 MDHEN and CDR2 SYDVKM. Depth targeted 1 in 200,000 to 1 in 1 million T cells, averaging about 9.2x coverage per clonotype. Assay used: immunoSEQ multiplex PCR; TCRdb lists only in-frame clones, some missing. The profile covers about 14,000 clones, with around 68% appearing a single time and approximately 5.4% taken by the ten largest. The rearrangement uses TRBV28 and TRBJ2-7, with no clear D. The sequence came from a human donor with chronic lymphocytic leukemia. The starting material was PBMCs, obtained before ibrutinib treatment. The CDR3 here is CATESGSSYEQYF. The CDR3 DNA reads TGTGCCACAGAGTCGGGCAGCTCCTACGAGCAGTACTTC. Variable domain in full (rest from reference TRBV28 and TRBJ2-7): DVKVTQSSRYLVKRTGEKVFLECVQDMDHENMFWYRQDPGLGLRLIYFSYDVKMKEKGDIPEGYSVSREKKERFSLILESASTNQTSMYLCATESGSSYEQYFGPGTRLTVT.